These T cell receptor beta chains were read from a single sample in a study of blood T cell repertoires in COVID-19. The data were produced by immunoSEQ multiplex PCR, yet TCRdb's version contains in-frame clones alone and is incomplete. The data contain some 180,000 clones, around 83% of them singletons. Sequenced material: peripheral blood. These receptors were collected from a woman aged 60-70 years with acute or convalescent COVID-19. CDR3s include the opening cysteine and the closing phenylalanine or tryptophan. The D gene is left open where the match is weak. Part of the rows lack a size; the others show once, few, many or a class for expanded clones.

j_call,d_call,v_call,clone_size,cdr3_aa,cdr3_nt
TRBJ1-1,-,TRBV21-1,-,CASSKAEGSAGDTEAFF,TGTGCCAGCAGCAAAGCAGAGGGCTCAGCTGGGGACACTGAAGCTTTCTTT
TRBJ1-2,TRBD1,TRBV28,-,CASTLPPGQAAHYGYTF,TGTGCCAGCACCCTACCCCCCGGACAGGCCGCCCACTATGGCTACACCTTC
TRBJ1-2,TRBD1,TRBV18,once,CASSPDRYYGYTF,TGTGCCAGCTCACCGGACAGGTACTATGGCTACACCTTC
TRBJ2-6,TRBD1,TRBV3-1/TRBV3-2,once,CASEQGSGANVLTF,TGTGCCAGCGAACAGGGGAGCGGGGCCAACGTCCTGACTTTC
TRBJ1-5,-,TRBV6-5,-,CASRGIGEPQHF,TGTGCCAGCAGGGGAATAGGGGAGCCCCAGCATTTT
TRBJ2-7,TRBD1,TRBV5-1,-,CASTSGTAQSLQYF,TGCGCCAGCACTTCCGGGACAGCGCAATCGTTGCAGTACTTC
TRBJ1-1,TRBD1,TRBV6-1,few,CASSQGQGKPYTEAFF,TGTGCCAGCAGTCAAGGACAGGGTAAACCCTACACTGAAGCTTTCTTT
TRBJ1-4,TRBD1,TRBV3-1/TRBV3-2,many,CASSQVALPVTGDEKLFF,TGTGCCAGCAGCCAAGTTGCCCTACCAGTTACAGGGGACGAAAAACTGTTTTTT
TRBJ2-2,-,TRBV12-3/TRBV12-4,once,CASSLALEHRFF,TGTGCCAGCAGTTTAGCACTAGAACACCGTTTTTTT
TRBJ1-2,TRBD1,TRBV19,few,CASSAGTVYGYTF,TGTGCCAGTAGTGCAGGGACAGTCTATGGCTACACCTTC
TRBJ1-4,-,TRBV7-9,-,CASSSIGGTNEKLFF,TGTGCCAGCAGCTCCATCGGGGGGACTAATGAAAAACTGTTTTTT
TRBJ2-3,-,TRBV7-2,-,CASSWLVGATDTQYF,TGTGCCAGCAGCTGGCTGGTGGGGGCCACAGATACGCAGTATTTT
TRBJ1-3,-,TRBV9,-,CASSVAPTGTGNTIYF,TGTGCCAGCAGCGTAGCCCCTACAGGGACTGGAAACACCATATATTTT
TRBJ1-1,TRBD1,TRBV6-5,many,CASRGTGMNTEAFF,TGTGCCAGCAGGGGGACAGGGATGAACACTGAAGCTTTCTTT
TRBJ2-4,TRBD1,TRBV5-5,-,CASSLDRGGNIQYF,TGTGCCAGCAGTTTGGACAGGGGAGGAAACATTCAGTACTTC
TRBJ2-5,-,TRBV11-2,-,CASSLVVLETQYF,TGTGCCAGCAGCTTAGTCGTTTTGGAGACCCAGTACTTC
TRBJ1-2,-,TRBV7-9,-,CASSLQQDYYGYTF,TGTGCCAGCAGCTTACAACAGGATTACTATGGCTACACCTTC
TRBJ1-1,-,TRBV19,-,CASSSQGGTEAFF,TGTGCCAGTAGTTCTCAGGGTGGGACTGAAGCTTTCTTT
TRBJ1-1,TRBD1,TRBV11-3,few,CASSGMTGLTEAFF,TGTGCCAGCAGCGGCATGACAGGGCTCACTGAAGCTTTCTTT
TRBJ2-1,TRBD2,TRBV6-6,-,CASLRTSGNIDEQFF,TGTGCCAGCCTTAGGACTAGCGGGAACATCGATGAGCAGTTCTTC
TRBJ2-1,TRBD2,TRBV19,-,CASKGTSGRGGEQFF,TGTGCCAGTAAGGGGACTAGCGGGAGGGGAGGTGAGCAGTTCTTC
TRBJ1-5,-,TRBV4-2,-,CASSHQDVRSQGIGNQPQHF,TGTGCCAGCAGCCACCAAGATGTGCGAAGTCAGGGAATAGGAAATCAGCCCCAGCATTTT
TRBJ2-1,-,TRBV11-3,-,CASSPTRVNEQFF,TGTGCCAGCAGCCCTACGCGGGTCAATGAGCAGTTCTTC
TRBJ2-1,-,TRBV21-1,-,CASSKTEKTRQAQQFF,TGTGCCAGCAGCAAAACCGAAAAGACAAGACAGGCCCAGCAGTTCTTC
TRBJ1-2,-,TRBV5-1,-,CASSLDPGEGSGYTF,TGCGCCAGCAGCTTGGATCCAGGGGAAGGCTCTGGCTACACCTTC
TRBJ2-5,TRBD1,TRBV7-7,-,CASSLGAGTGGVETQYF,TGTGCTAGCAGCTTAGGGGCTGGGACAGGGGGAGTAGAGACCCAGTACTTC
TRBJ1-1,TRBD1,TRBV7-9,once,CASSRLTGEGAFF,TGTGCCAGCAGCCGACTGACAGGGGAAGGGGCTTTCTTT
TRBJ2-3,-,TRBV29-1,-,CSFQGLYITDTQYF,TGCAGCTTCCAGGGACTCTACATCACAGATACGCAGTATTTT
TRBJ1-2,TRBD1,TRBV27,-,CASSSGGQGVNGYTF,TGTGCCAGCAGTTCTGGGGGACAGGGGGTTAATGGCTACACCTTC
TRBJ2-5,TRBD1,TRBV9,few,CASSLGQTETQYF,TGTGCCAGCAGTCTGGGACAGACAGAGACCCAGTACTTC
TRBJ1-1,-,TRBV5-4,-,CASSFRGGTEAFF,TGTGCCAGCAGCTTCAGGGGTGGGACTGAAGCTTTCTTT
TRBJ1-5,-,TRBV6-1,-,CASSEARGRDQPQHF,TGTGCCAGCAGTGAAGCGCGGGGAAGGGATCAGCCCCAGCATTTT
TRBJ2-2,-,TRBV9,-,CASSVGSAGSGELFF,TGTGCCAGCAGCGTAGGTTCCGCGGGGTCCGGGGAGCTGTTTTTT
TRBJ1-5,-,TRBV27,-,CASSFSHNQPQHF,TGTGCCAGCAGTTTTAGTCACAATCAGCCCCAGCATTTT
TRBJ2-7,-,TRBV4-2,-,CASSQDEGGTGEQYF,TGTGCCAGCAGCCAAGATGAGGGGGGGACGGGGGAGCAGTACTTC
TRBJ2-3,TRBD1,TRBV4-1,-,CASSQDGAGGVVDTQYF,TGCGCCAGCAGCCAAGATGGGGCAGGGGGCGTCGTAGATACGCAGTATTTT
TRBJ1-2,TRBD1,TRBV10-3,-,CAITGGTDYNYGYTF,TGTGCCATCACTGGGGGGACAGACTATAACTATGGCTACACCTTC
TRBJ2-3,-,TRBV5-6,-,CASSQGGLVADTQYF,TGTGCCAGCAGCCAGGGGGGACTAGTGGCAGATACGCAGTATTTT
TRBJ2-1,TRBD1,TRBV6-5,-,CASSYSVTGAYNEQFF,TGTGCCAGCAGTTACTCGGTGACAGGGGCTTACAATGAGCAGTTCTTC
TRBJ1-5,-,TRBV3-1/TRBV3-2,-,CASSQGLLNQPQHF,TGTGCCAGCAGCCAGGGACTTCTGAATCAGCCCCAGCATTTT
TRBJ1-3,TRBD1,TRBV6-5,once,CASRPTGKENTIYF,TGTGCCAGCAGACCGACAGGGAAGGAAAACACCATATATTTT
TRBJ2-2,-,TRBV24-1,-,CATSEETGRTGELFF,TGTGCCACCAGTGAAGAGACAGGTCGGACCGGGGAGCTGTTTTTT